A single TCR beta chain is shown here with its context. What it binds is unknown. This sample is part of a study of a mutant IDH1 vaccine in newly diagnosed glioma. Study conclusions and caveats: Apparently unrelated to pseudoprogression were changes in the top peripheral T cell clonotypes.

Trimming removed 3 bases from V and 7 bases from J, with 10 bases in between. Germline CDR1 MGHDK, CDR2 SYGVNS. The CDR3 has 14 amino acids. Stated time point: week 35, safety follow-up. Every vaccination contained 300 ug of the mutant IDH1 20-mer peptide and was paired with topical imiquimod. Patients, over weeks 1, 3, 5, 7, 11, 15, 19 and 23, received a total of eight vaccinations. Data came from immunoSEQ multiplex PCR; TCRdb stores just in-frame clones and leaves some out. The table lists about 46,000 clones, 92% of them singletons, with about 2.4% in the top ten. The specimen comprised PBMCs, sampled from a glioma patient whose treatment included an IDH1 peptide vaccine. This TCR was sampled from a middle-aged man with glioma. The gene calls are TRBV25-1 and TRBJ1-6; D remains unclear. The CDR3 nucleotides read TGTGCCAGCAGTGATGGGTCCGGGAATTCACCCCTCCACTTT. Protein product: CASSDGSGNSPLHF. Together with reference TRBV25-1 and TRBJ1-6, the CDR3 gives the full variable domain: EADIYQTPRYLVIGTGKKITLECSQTMGHDKMYWYQQDPGMELHLIHYSYGVNSTEKGDLSSESTVSRIRTEHFPLTLESARPSHTSQYLCASSDGSGNSPLHFGNGTRLTVT.